This TCR beta chain was profiled in a study of Graves' ophthalmopathy and Graves' hyperthyroidism. About this clonotype itself: A junction end diverges from the germline sequence, so it may reflect a read error.

The PBMCs originated from roughly 10 ml of fresh peripheral blood. For repertoire sequencing, the TCR beta CDR3 regions were amplified from RNA transcripts. A first-round RT-PCR used HTBI primers, followed by a second-round multiplex PCR. MiXCR was run by TCRdb on the multiplex PCR reads, yielding one entry per CDR3 protein. The table has 740,000 or so distinct CDR3 sequences, 40% seen once. The CDR3 runs to 15 residues. The V gene's germline CDR1 is SGHTA and CDR2 FQGNSA. The V and J genes are TRBV7-2 and TRBJ2-7; D is ambiguous. The sequenced material came from peripheral blood. The TCR sequence derives from an adult man with Graves' ophthalmopathy. CDR3 residues: CASRMGQVYAYEQYF. In nucleotides, the CDR3 is TGTGCCAGCAGGATGGGCCAGGTATATGCCTACGAGCAGTACTTT.